These 15 T cell receptor beta chains were all obtained from the same sample, sequenced in a study of response to subunit inactivated influenza vaccine. TCRdb recomputed calls from the RT-PCR reads with MiXCR, one row per CDR3 protein. The sample has approximately 530,000 distinct CDR3 sequences, less than 10% seen once. This specimen was PBMCs from blood, taken less than 30 months after vaccination. The receptor set was obtained from a man aged 50-75 years who received an inactivated influenza vaccine.

The V call is TRBV30, the J call TRBJ2-7, with TRBD2 matching over 11 bases. The trim removed 4 bases at V and 0 bases at J, leaving 2 bases unmatched. Germline V gene sequence: CDR1 GTSNPN, CDR2 SVGIG (reference sequence). This CDR3 has 14 residues. CDR3 DNA: TGTGCCTGGACTAGCGGGGGGAGCTCCTACGAGCAGTACTTC. Its translation: CAWTSGGSSYEQYF.

The V gene is TRBV28, the J gene TRBJ1-5, with 7 bases matching TRBD1. Trimming took 7 bases from V and 1 from J; bases not matched to a gene: 7. The CDR3 totals 15 residues. Looked up from germline, CDR1 is MDHEN and CDR2 is SYDVKM. CDR3 residues: CASTLRGGSNQPQHF. CDR3 in DNA: TGTGCCAGCACCCTCCGAGGGGGCAGCAATCAGCCCCAGCATTTT.

The chain uses TRBV10-1 and TRBJ2-2; D unresolved. Looked up from germline, CDR1 is WNHNN and CDR2 is SYGVQD (reference sequence). Trimming removed 3 bases from V and 0 bases from J, with 20 bases in between. The CDR3 covers 19 residues. Here the CDR3 reads CASSERSWPYSSNTGELFF. CDR3 bases: TGCGCCAGCAGTGAACGGTCATGGCCCTACTCCTCGAACACCGGGGAGCTGTTTTTT.

This clonotype occurred a few times. The chain links TRBV12-3 or TRBV12-4 to TRBJ2-7; the match to TRBD2 covers 8 bases. V was pared by 7 bases and J by 0 bases, with 5 bases of the junction left unmatched. The CDR3 spans 14 residues. The CDR3 DNA sequence: TGTGCCAGCAAGATAGCGGGAAGCTCCTACGAGCAGTACTTC. Its translation: CASKIAGSSYEQYF.

V usage is TRBV5-1 and J usage is TRBJ2-6; D is unclear. V was shortened by 0 bases and J by 4 bases, with 2 bases between the two germline ends. This CDR3 is 13 amino acids long. In germline, CDR1 is SGHRS, CDR2 YFSETQ. The CDR3 nucleotides read TGCGCCAGCAGCTTGGACGGGGCCAACGTCCTGACTTTC. This codes for CASSLDGANVLTF.

The rearrangement joins TRBV29-1 to TRBJ1-2, with D unclear. With 3 bases removed from V and 5 bases from J, the gap between germline ends came to 13 bases. The CDR3 totals 13 residues. Per germline, CDR1 SQVTM and CDR2 ANQGSEA. The DNA of the CDR3 is TGCAGCGTTGATAGACGCGCGGGGTATGGCTACACCTTC. This encodes CSVDRRAGYGYTF.

The chain uses TRBV12-3 or TRBV12-4 and TRBJ2-5; D is unclear. Trimming cost V 3 bases and J 1 base, with 9 bases left between them. The CDR3 sequence is 14 residues long. The CDR3: CASSFRSLQETQYF. CDR3 DNA sequence: TGTGCCAGCAGTTTTCGCAGCCTCCAAGAGACCCAGTACTTC.

The rearrangement uses TRBV20-1 and TRBJ2-1; TRBD2 is a possible D gene (6 bases). This CDR3 spans 11 amino acids. The V gene lost 0 bases and the J gene lost 10 bases, with 7 bases spanning the gap. Germline V lookup: CDR1 DFQATT, CDR2 SNEGSKA (reference sequence). CDR3 residues: CSARDAGEQFF. The CDR3 coding sequence is TGCAGTGCTAGAGATGCGGGGGAGCAGTTCTTC.

Ten or more counts support this clonotype. The rearrangement joins TRBV7-8 to TRBJ2-7; 12 bases are a match to TRBD2. The germline V gene has CDR1 SGHVS and CDR2 FQNEAQ. Trimming cost V 1 base and J 0 bases; bases outside gene matches: 1. The length of the CDR3 is 16 residues. The CDR3 reads CASSLGLAGDSYEQYF. The CDR3 nucleotides are TGTGCCAGCAGCTTAGGACTAGCGGGGGACTCCTACGAGCAGTACTTC.

The chain recombines TRBV5-1 with TRBJ1-1; D unclear. This CDR3 spans 14 amino acids. Germline V gene lookup returns CDR1 SGHRS and CDR2 YFSETQ. V was trimmed by 6 bases and J by 6 bases, leaving 18 bases between them. In DNA form, the CDR3 reads TGCGCCAGCAAGAAGGAGAGTACGTTCGCTGAAGCTTTCTTT. This translates into CASKKESTFAEAFF.

The chain recombines TRBV4-1 with TRBJ1-4; D call uncertain. V shed 4 bases and J shed 8 bases, with 17 bases lying between them. The CDR3 sequence is 15 residues long. The germline V gene has CDR1 MGHRA and CDR2 YSYEKL. This CDR3 is CASSRKPDKDEKLFF. In nucleotides, the CDR3 is TGCGCCAGCAGCCGGAAACCTGACAAGGACGAAAAACTGTTTTTT.

This clonotype was seen a handful of times. The rearrangement joins TRBV7-2 to TRBJ2-3; 10 bases line up with TRBD2. CDR3 length: 15 residues. The germline gives CDR1 SGHTA, CDR2 FQGNSA. V shed 6 bases and J 8 bases; nucleotides not matched to a gene: 11. The CDR3 is CASSSSGGAEGTQYF. CDR3 DNA sequence: TGTGCCAGCAGTTCCAGCGGGGGGGCCGAAGGTACGCAGTATTTT. Variable domain in full (rest from reference TRBV7-2 and TRBJ2-3): GAGVSQSPSNKVTEKGKDVELRCDPISGHTALYWYRQSLGQGLEFLIYFQGNSAPDKSGLPSDRFSAERTGGSVSTLTIQRTQQEDSAVYLCASSSSGGAEGTQYFGPGTRLTVL.

There are a few counts of this clonotype. The chain links TRBV12-3 or TRBV12-4 to TRBJ2-7; D is possibly TRBD1 (6 bases). Deletions cut 6 bases from V and 1 base from J, with 13 bases between. The CDR3 loop spans 14 amino acids. DNA for the CDR3: TGTGCCAGCAGAAAGCAGGACAGTTCCTACGAGCAGTACTTC. This codes for CASRKQDSSYEQYF.

This clonotype came up a few times. The V call is TRBV7-2, the J call TRBJ2-7; D is perhaps TRBD1 (6 bases). This CDR3 is built from 16 residues. The germline V and J ends were trimmed by 1 base and 0 bases, with 13 bases remaining between them. The germline gives CDR1 SGHTA, CDR2 FQGNSA. The CDR3 DNA reads as TGTGCCAGCAGCTTAGATCGGGGCAGGGGCTCCTACGAGCAGTACTTC. Translation: CASSLDRGRGSYEQYF. The entire variable domain, with the rest obtained from reference TRBV7-2 and TRBJ2-7, is as follows: GAGVSQSPSNKVTEKGKDVELRCDPISGHTALYWYRQSLGQGLEFLIYFQGNSAPDKSGLPSDRFSAERTGGSVSTLTIQRTQQEDSAVYLCASSLDRGRGSYEQYFGPGTRLTVT.

This clonotype showed up many times. This sequence joins TRBV7-2 and TRBJ2-3; no reliable D call. This CDR3 is 13 amino acids long. Deletions cut 5 bases from V and 10 bases from J, with 16 bases between. Germline CDR1 SGHTA, CDR2 FQGNSA. The CDR3 reads CASSPGRAGAQYF. Here the CDR3 DNA reads TGTGCCAGCAGCCCCGGACGGGCCGGTGCGCAGTATTTT.